The 30 T cell receptor beta chains listed next were all sequenced from one sample in a study of blood T cell repertoires in COVID-19 (dated by TCRdb to about 2020). Library preparation was by the immunoSEQ multiplex PCR assay. The clones in this table, taken by TCRdb from immuneACCESS, are in-frame only. Not every clone is retained; where verified, under half of the shortfall comes from an unresolved V gene, and the cause of the rest is unknown. The sample records under 250,000 clones, about nine tenths of which are singletons. The top ten clonotypes cover more than 5.5% of the sample. Sequences were obtained from peripheral blood. Source of these receptors: a man aged 55 to 70 who had recovered from COVID-19.

The chain couples TRBV9 to TRBJ2-7; D remains unclear. Germline CDR1 SGDLS, CDR2 YYNGEE. Between the trimmed V and J ends, which lost 6 bases and 0 bases, there was a span of 13 bases. The CDR3 is made up of 14 amino acids. This CDR3 reads CASIIRTVSYEQYF. The CDR3 DNA follows: TGTGCCAGCATAATCCGCACGGTCTCCTACGAGCAGTACTTC.

This clone was observed a single time. Other DNA sequences of this sample code for an identical CDR3. This chain uses TRBV18 with TRBJ1-4, with 9 bases matching TRBD1. The CDR3 is 15 residues long. CDR1 is KGHSH, CDR2 LQKENI, per germline. Trimming removed 6 bases from V and 0 bases from J; junction bases left unmatched: 2. CDR3 nucleotides: TGTGCCAGCTCGCGACAGGGGGCAACTAATGAAAAACTGTTTTTT. It encodes CASSRQGATNEKLFF. Filled out from reference TRBV18 and TRBJ1-4, the complete variable domain reads NAGVMQNPRHLVRRRGQEARLRCSPMKGHSHVYWYRQLPEEGLKFMVYLQKENIIDESGMPKERFSAEFPKEGPSILRIQQVVRGDSAAYFCASSRQGATNEKLFFGSGTQLSVL.

The chain recombines TRBV28 with TRBJ1-4, with TRBD1 matching over 8 bases. Per the germline V gene, CDR1 is MDHEN and CDR2 is SYDVKM. V gave up 3 bases and J gave up 10 bases; unmatched junction bases: 1. The CDR3 spans 12 residues. CDR3 coding DNA: TGTGCCAGCAGTTTGGGGACAGGAAAACTGTTTTTT. It encodes CASSLGTGKLFF.

V usage is TRBV11-2 and J usage is TRBJ1-1; D is ambiguous. Looked up from germline, CDR1 is SGHAT and CDR2 is FQNNGV. The CDR3 length is 14 residues. V was trimmed by 5 bases and J by 7 bases, leaving 17 bases between them. The CDR3 DNA reads as TGTGCCAGCAGCCCGCTCCTTACAGCCCTTGAAGCTTTCTTT. Encoded protein: CASSPLLTALEAFF.

The CDR3 sequence: CSASTADRDEKLFF. The CDR3 DNA is TGCAGTGCTAGTACGGCGGACAGGGATGAAAAACTGTTTTTT. This rearrangement joins TRBV20-1 to TRBJ1-4; 8 bases agree with TRBD1. Germline V gene data show CDR1 as DFQATT and CDR2 as SNEGSKA (reference sequence). With V trimmed by 3 bases and J by 6 bases, 6 bases remained unmatched. The CDR3 totals 14 residues.

The chain uses TRBV6-5 and TRBJ1-6; D perhaps matches TRBD1 (5 bases). This CDR3 region has 14 residues. Per the germline V gene, CDR1 is MNHEY and CDR2 is SVGAGI. V gave up 4 bases and J gave up 8 bases, with 12 bases separating them. CDR3 in amino acids: CASSLTDTYSPLHF. As DNA, the CDR3 is TGTGCCAGCAGTTTGACAGACACCTATTCACCCCTCCACTTT.

The genes are TRBV7-3 and TRBJ2-3; 10 positions agree with TRBD2. Germline lookup yields CDR1 SGHTA and CDR2 FQGTGA. The ends lost 5 bases at V and 5 bases at J; junction bases unmatched: 13. This CDR3 comprises 17 residues. Here the CDR3 reads CASSPRGGLARGDTQYF. The DNA for the CDR3 is TGTGCCAGCAGCCCGCGTGGGGGACTAGCGAGGGGAGATACGCAGTATTTT. Full variable domain (rest looked up from reference TRBV7-3 and TRBJ2-3): GAGVSQTPSNKVTEKGKYVELRCDPISGHTALYWYRQSLGQGPEFLIYFQGTGAADDSGLPNDRFFAVRPEGSVSTLKIQRTERGDSAVYLCASSPRGGLARGDTQYFGPGTRLTVL.

The genes are TRBV18 and TRBJ1-1, with 12 bases aligning to TRBD1. The CDR3 sequence is 16 residues long. Germline V gene lookup returns CDR1 KGHSH and CDR2 LQKENI. V lost 5 bases and J lost 4; bases outside the gene matches: 8. The CDR3 is CASSTGQGAVGTEAFF. The CDR3 DNA sequence: TGTGCCAGCTCAACGGGACAGGGGGCCGTGGGCACTGAAGCTTTCTTT.

The chain carries TRBV5-4 and TRBJ2-5; 11 bases fit TRBD2. V shed 4 bases and J 4 bases; nucleotides not matched to a gene: 9. Germline V CDR1 and CDR2: SGHNT, YYREEE (reference sequence). The CDR3 runs 16 residues. The CDR3 nucleotides read TGTGCCAGCAGCCCCGGGGTAGCGGGGGGGCGAGAGACCCAGTACTTC. Its protein is CASSPGVAGGRETQYF.

The V gene is TRBV15, the J gene TRBJ1-4; tentative D call: TRBD1 (5 bases). The germline V and J ends were trimmed by 3 bases and 8 bases, with 13 bases remaining between them. From germline, CDR1 is LNHNV and CDR2 YYDKDF (reference sequence). This CDR3 comprises 14 residues. The CDR3 DNA follows: TGTGCCACCAGCAGGGGGGGTCTAGGGGAAAAACTGTTTTTT. Its translation: CATSRGGLGEKLFF.

The rearrangement links TRBV7-9 to TRBJ1-2, with 8 bases that match TRBD1. The CDR3 has 15 amino acids. The V segment lost 5 bases and the J segment 3 bases; nucleotides outside the gene matches: 8. Per germline, CDR1 SEHNR and CDR2 FQNEAQ (reference sequence). CDR3 protein: CASSQPGQGDYGYTF. The CDR3 region has the DNA TGTGCCAGCAGCCAACCCGGACAGGGAGACTATGGCTACACCTTC.

The rearrangement uses TRBV7-9 and TRBJ2-3, with TRBD2 matching over 16 bases. The germline V gene encodes CDR1 SEHNR and CDR2 FQNEAQ (reference sequence). This CDR3 has 16 amino acids. Unmatched junction bases numbered 4, after V lost 4 bases and J lost 6 bases. For the CDR3, the DNA is TGTGCCAGCAGCTCCGGGACTAGCGGGGGGGCGGATACGCAGTATTTT. This encodes CASSSGTSGGADTQYF.

This sequence joins TRBV7-6 and TRBJ1-3; D might be TRBD1 (6 bases). Germline CDR1 reads SGHVS; CDR2 reads FNYEAQ. The length of the CDR3 is 16 residues. V was pared by 2 bases and J by 1 base, with 12 bases between. CDR3 nucleotides: TGTGCCAGCAGCTTAAGTGGTACAGGGTCTGGAAACACCATATATTTT. Its translation is CASSLSGTGSGNTIYF.

This clone has more than one count but fewer than ten. This rearrangement joins TRBV6-5 to TRBJ1-1, with D maybe TRBD1 (5 bases). Trimming shortened V by 6 bases and J by 7 bases, and 15 bases separated the two germline ends. The CDR3 runs 13 residues. The germline V gene encodes CDR1 MNHEY and CDR2 SVGAGI. The CDR3: CASRLGGMSEAFF. The DNA for the CDR3 is TGTGCCAGCAGGCTCGGGGGGATGAGTGAAGCTTTCTTT.

This clone was detected once. The CDR3: CASRSGGWNTGELFF. The CDR3, as DNA: TGTGCCAGCAGATCAGGGGGTTGGAACACCGGGGAGCTGTTTTTT. This chain links TRBV6-4 with TRBJ2-2; 7 bases fit TRBD1. Germline loops: CDR1 MRHNA, CDR2 SNTAGT. J lost 1 base, V lost 6 bases, and 5 bases had no gene match. This CDR3 is 15 amino acids long.

This chain connects TRBV2 to TRBJ1-5, with D possibly TRBD1 on 6 matching bases. Germline assignment: CDR1 SNHLY and CDR2 FYNNEI. The V gene lost 6 bases and the J gene lost 0 bases, with 12 bases spanning the gap. This CDR3 is built from 15 residues. CDR3 protein: CASRRTENSNQPQHF. The CDR3, as DNA: TGTGCCAGCAGGAGGACAGAAAATAGCAATCAGCCCCAGCATTTT.

The rearrangement joins TRBV5-1 to TRBJ1-6, with TRBD1 as a possible D gene (5 bases). CDR3 size: 16 residues. Germline V gives CDR1 SGHRS, CDR2 YFSETQ. V lost 0 bases and J 5 bases, leaving 12 bases between the germline ends. The CDR3 nucleotides are TGCGCCAGCAGCTTGGGACAGCTGAACGATAATTCACCCCTCCACTTT. The encoded protein is CASSLGQLNDNSPLHF.

This clone was picked up one time. At one end, the junction sequence differs from germline, possibly due to a read error. This chain uses TRBV5-5 with TRBJ2-1, with 7 bases identical to TRBD2. Germline V CDR1 and CDR2: SGHKS, YYEKEE (reference sequence). This CDR3 comprises 14 residues. The CDR3 protein is CASSRGVSFNEQFF. The DNA for the CDR3 is TGTGCCAGCAGCCGGGGGGTATCCTTCAATGAGCAGTTCTTC.

The chain uses TRBV7-3 and TRBJ2-2; D is possibly TRBD2 (6 bases). This CDR3 comprises 12 residues. Between the trimmed V and J ends, which lost 5 bases and 7 bases, there was a span of 8 bases. The germline CDR1 and CDR2 sequences are SGHTA and FQGTGA. The chain's CDR3 is CASSLGSGELFF. The CDR3 bases are TGTGCCAGCAGCCTCGGGAGCGGGGAGCTGTTTTTT.

This clone was seen just once. This chain connects TRBV5-1 to TRBJ2-5; 7 nucleotides align to TRBD1. The CDR3 is made up of 16 amino acids. V gave up 1 base and J gave up 4 bases; unmatched junction bases: 10. Germline V gene data show CDR1 as SGHRS and CDR2 as YFSETQ. The CDR3 DNA sequence: TGCGCCAGCAGCTTGTCAGGGGGTGTGATCCTAGAGACCCAGTACTTC. Translation gives CASSLSGGVILETQYF.

The J gene is TRBJ1-3, the V gene TRBV7-9; TRBD1 matches at 8 bases. Trimming removed 5 bases from V and 4 bases from J; junction bases left unmatched: 16. CDR3 size: 18 residues. The germline gives CDR1 SEHNR, CDR2 FQNEAQ (reference sequence). The CDR3 nucleotides read TGTGCCAGCAGCCAACGCCTGGCAGGGGGCATTGCAGGAAACACCATATATTTT. It encodes CASSQRLAGGIAGNTIYF.

The chain combines TRBV4-2 with TRBJ2-5; D unclear. The germline V gene encodes CDR1 LGHNA and CDR2 YNFKEQ. V dropped 4 bases and J dropped 4 bases, with 13 bases sitting between them. This CDR3 has 14 residues. The CDR3 is CASSPSFRGETQYF. Written as DNA, the CDR3 is TGTGCCAGCAGCCCCTCTTTTCGAGGAGAGACCCAGTACTTC.

This clone was counted once. The rearrangement joins TRBV19 to TRBJ2-1; 11 bases are shared with TRBD1. With 4 bases clipped from V and 7 bases from J, the junction kept 6 bases outside the gene matches. Germline lookup yields CDR1 LNHDA and CDR2 SQIVND (reference sequence). The CDR3 has 15 amino acids. The CDR3 reads CASSTDRGRLNEQFF. The CDR3, as DNA: TGTGCCAGTAGTACGGACAGGGGGCGCCTAAATGAGCAGTTCTTC.

CDR3 residues: CASSSEGTRAFF. The CDR3 DNA reads as TGTGCCAGCAGCTCCGAGGGTACACGAGCTTTCTTT. V gene TRBV11-2 combines with J gene TRBJ1-1; D is ambiguous. V lost 4 bases and J 10 bases, leaving 13 bases between the germline ends. The CDR3 contains 12 residues. CDR1 SGHAT and CDR2 FQNNGV come from the germline V gene.

The chain uses TRBV9 and TRBJ2-1, with D uncertain. V gave up 0 bases and J gave up 0 bases, with 7 bases separating them. This CDR3 contains 15 residues. Germline V gene data show CDR1 as SGDLS and CDR2 as YYNGEE. Written as DNA, the CDR3 is TGTGCCAGCAGCGTAGATCCCGGCTCCTACAATGAGCAGTTCTTC. Amino acid sequence: CASSVDPGSYNEQFF.

The chain has TRBV3-1 (or the pseudogene TRBV3-2) and TRBJ2-1; 8 bases align to TRBD2. Germline assignment: CDR1 LGHDT and CDR2 YNNKEL (reference sequence). The CDR3 is made up of 17 amino acids. J lost 1 base, V lost 2 bases, and 7 bases had no gene match. DNA of the CDR3: TGTGCCAGCAGCCAATCACGACTAGCGCGTTCCTACAATGAGCAGTTCTTC. Translation gives CASSQSRLARSYNEQFF.

As regards this clone: At one of its ends the junction is not consistent with the germline gene, which may arise from a read error. The gene calls are TRBV7-7 and TRBJ2-5, with TRBD1 matching 7 bases. There are 14 residues in the CDR3. Germline CDR1 is SSHAT and CDR2 is FNYEAQ (reference sequence). CDR3 in DNA: TGTGCTAGCAGCCCAGGGGGTTCGGGGGAGACCCAGTACTTC. Translated, it gives CASSPGGSGETQYF. Combining the CDR3 with reference TRBV7-7 and TRBJ2-5 gives the whole variable domain GAGVSQSPRYKVTKRGQDVTLRCDPISSHATLYWYQQALGQGPEFLTYFNYEAQPDKSGLPSDRFSAERPEGSISTLTIQRTEQRDSAMYRCASSPGGSGETQYFGPGTRLLVL.

The rearrangement uses TRBV25-1 and TRBJ1-1; D call uncertain. The CDR3 covers 12 residues. Germline loops: CDR1 MGHDK, CDR2 SYGVNS. V lost 5 bases and J lost 4, with 8 bases in between. CDR3 sequence reads: CASSRGFTEAFF. The CDR3 DNA reads as TGTGCCAGCAGTCGGGGATTCACTGAAGCTTTCTTT.

J is TRBJ1-2 and V is TRBV12-3 or TRBV12-4, with TRBD1 matching over 8 bases. This CDR3 is built from 13 residues. V lost 6 bases to trimming and J lost 4 bases; unmatched junction nucleotides: 4. In nucleotides, the CDR3 is TGTGCCAGCAGGGACAGGGCCTCCTATGGCTACACCTTC. Protein: CASRDRASYGYTF.

The chain links TRBV24-1 to TRBJ1-5; D not certain. CDR1 is KGHDR, CDR2 SFDVKD, per germline. V was clipped by 5 bases and J by 4 bases, with 14 bases between them. This CDR3 comprises 15 residues. As DNA, the CDR3 is TGTGCCACCAGTGGGGTAGGAGCTAATAATCAGCCCCAGCATTTT. Translated, it gives CATSGVGANNQPQHF.